This TCR beta chain was identified during a study of CD8+ T cells in alopecia areata. The CDR3 length is 12 residues. The germline V gene has CDR1 GTSNPN and CDR2 SVGIG (reference sequence). The V gene lost 5 bases and the J gene lost 10 bases, with 15 bases spanning the gap. Those with alopecia areata gave lesional scalp punch biopsies and peripheral blood. Extracted RNA was reverse transcribed into cDNA, the sequencing template. Sequenced by immunoSEQ multiplex PCR; TCRdb stores in-frame clones only, minus some. The table has 110,000 or so clones, more than 30% seen once; the top ten hold over 3%. The chain employs TRBV30 and TRBJ2-1, with D unresolved. Sequencing was done on a sample of CD4+ T cells sorted from blood. The receptor's source is a human donor with alopecia areata. CDR3 nucleotides: TGTGCCTGGGACCCCAGGTTCACAGAGCAGTTCTTC. Translating it yields CAWDPRFTEQFF.